These 17 T cell receptor beta chains came from one sample sequenced in a study of graft-versus-host responses after intestinal transplantation. The antigens for these receptors are not known. The data were produced by immunoSEQ multiplex PCR, yet TCRdb's version contains in-frame clones alone and is incomplete. The data contain approximately 49,000 clones, around 92% of them singletons. Sequenced material: unstimulated CD4+ T cells sorted from spleen or lymph node cells, taken before transplant. These receptors were taken from a human donor who was the organ donor for an intestinal transplant.

The genes are TRBV6-1 and TRBJ1-1; TRBD1 matches 8 bases. V dropped 3 bases and J dropped 0; count of bases not matched to a gene: 3. The CDR3 contains 15 residues. CDR1 and CDR2 from the germline V gene are MNHNS and SASEGT. CDR3 residues: CASSEDRVMNTEAFF. In nucleotides, the CDR3 is TGTGCCAGCAGTGAGGACAGGGTCATGAACACTGAAGCTTTCTTT.

The chain is built from TRBV7-9 and TRBJ2-3; TRBD1 aligns across 7 bases. Trimming took 6 bases from V and 0 from J; bases not matched to a gene: 3. Germline V gene lookup returns CDR1 SEHNR and CDR2 FQNEAQ (reference sequence). The CDR3 is made up of 14 amino acids. This CDR3 is CASRETGSTDTQYF. CDR3 DNA: TGTGCCAGCAGAGAGACAGGGAGCACAGATACGCAGTATTTT.

Note on this clone: Relative to the germline gene, one junction end is altered; a read error may explain this. V gene TRBV6-1 combines with J gene TRBJ2-7; 9 bases line up with TRBD2. CDR3 length: 14 residues. The germline V gene has CDR1 MNHNS and CDR2 SASEGT. The CDR3 loop is CASSQGAGGYGQYF. As DNA, the CDR3 is TGTGCCAGCAGCCAAGGGGCGGGAGGGTACGGGCAGTACTTC.

V and J are TRBV2 and TRBJ1-4, with D hard to call. The length of the CDR3 is 14 residues. Trimming cost V 11 bases and J 5 bases, with 18 bases left between them. Germline CDR1 is SNHLY and CDR2 is FYNNEI. The CDR3 DNA sequence: TGTGCCGGAAGCTCGACTCGATTGAATGAAAAACTGTTTTTT. Its protein product is CAGSSTRLNEKLFF.

This chain links TRBV9 with TRBJ2-5, with D possibly matching TRBD2 (5 bases). The CDR3 is made up of 14 amino acids. The germline CDR1 and CDR2 sequences are SGDLS and YYNGEE. The V end was cut by 2 bases, the J end by 3 bases, with 11 bases between. The CDR3 DNA follows: TGTGCCAGCAGCGTCGAGCTAGCCGAAGAGACCCAGTACTTC. Translated, it gives CASSVELAEETQYF.

CDR3 loop: CASISRGTSGYNEQFF. CDR3 sequence (DNA): TGTGCCAGTATCTCTCGGGGGACTAGCGGATACAATGAGCAGTTCTTC. V and J are TRBV19 and TRBJ2-1; TRBD2 matches 11 bases. V was clipped by 7 bases and J by 4 bases; unmatched bases: 9. The CDR3 extends over 16 amino acids. Germline V CDR1 and CDR2: LNHDA, SQIVND (reference sequence).

V usage is TRBV6-1 and J usage is TRBJ1-1; TRBD1 might be the D (5 bases). Germline CDR1 and CDR2: MNHNS and SASEGT. The CDR3 is made up of 13 amino acids. Trimming took 6 bases from V and 4 from J, leaving 12 bases between them. CDR3: CASRAGGVTEAFF. The CDR3 DNA reads as TGTGCCAGCAGGGCGGGGGGGGTCACTGAAGCTTTCTTT.

The chain carries TRBV28 and TRBJ2-5; 8 nucleotides match TRBD1. Germline trimming cut 6 bases from V and 6 bases from J; bases unmatched to any gene: 15. The CDR3 length is 16 residues. The germline V gene encodes CDR1 MDHEN and CDR2 SYDVKM. The CDR3 loop is CASSSRTDRDGKTQYF. The CDR3 DNA is TGTGCCAGCAGCTCGCGGACGGACAGGGACGGGAAGACCCAGTACTTC.

CDR3 sequence: CASSNLDRVETQYF. As DNA, the CDR3 is TGTGCCAGCAGCAACTTGGACAGGGTAGAGACCCAGTACTTC. The V gene is TRBV7-2, the J gene TRBJ2-5; 8 nucleotides agree with TRBD1. The CDR3 is 14 amino acids. Trimming removed 5 bases from V and 4 bases from J; junction bases left unmatched: 6. CDR1 is SGHTA, CDR2 FQGNSA, per germline.

This clone has only one observation. The chain combines TRBV5-5 with TRBJ2-5, with 12 bases matching TRBD2. The trim removed 4 bases at V and 4 bases at J, leaving 8 bases unmatched. The CDR3 spans 16 residues. The germline V gene encodes CDR1 SGHKS and CDR2 YYEKEE (reference sequence). DNA for the CDR3: TGTGCCAGCAGCCTAGGCGGGACTAGCGGGTTAGAGACCCAGTACTTC. It codes for CASSLGGTSGLETQYF.

The chain recombines TRBV7-3 with TRBJ2-1, with 7 nucleotides matching TRBD2. The V and J ends lost 1 base and 7 bases, in that order; junction bases with no gene match: 7. The CDR3 runs to 15 residues. Germline CDR1 reads SGHTA; CDR2 reads FQGTGA. CDR3 protein: CASSLNVAGPNEQFF. The CDR3 bases are TGTGCCAGCAGCTTAAATGTAGCGGGCCCTAATGAGCAGTTCTTC.

The chain couples TRBV7-9 to TRBJ1-4, with a possible D match to TRBD1 (6 bases). Germline V lookup: CDR1 SEHNR, CDR2 FQNEAQ (reference sequence). Trimming took off 5 bases at V and 0 bases at J, with 13 bases between the two ends. The length of the CDR3 is 16 residues. Here the CDR3 DNA reads TGTGCCAGCAGCCCCGACAGGATAGCAACTAATGAAAAACTGTTTTTT. This sequence encodes CASSPDRIATNEKLFF.

The V call is TRBV5-1, the J call TRBJ2-2; 7 bases map to TRBD2. J gave up 1 base and V 7 bases, and 4 bases lay outside the gene matches. The CDR3 covers 14 residues. Germline assignment: CDR1 SGHRS and CDR2 YFSETQ. The CDR3 coding sequence is TGCGCCAGCCGGGTAGCGGGGAACACCGGGGAGCTGTTTTTT. Protein sequence: CASRVAGNTGELFF.

The chain joins TRBV6-1 to TRBJ1-2; 7 bases are a match to TRBD1. Losses at the gene ends were 8 bases for V and 1 base for J; bases not matched to a gene: 4. Germline CDR1 and CDR2: MNHNS and SASEGT. This CDR3 spans 13 amino acids. The CDR3 reads CASFGTVNYGYTF. CDR3 bases: TGTGCCAGCTTCGGGACAGTTAACTATGGCTACACCTTC.

The chain has TRBV2 and TRBJ1-2; 9 nucleotides agree with TRBD1. The CDR3 is 15 residues long. The J segment lost 6 bases and the V segment lost 6 bases, leaving 11 bases of the junction unmatched. CDR1 is SNHLY and CDR2 is FYNNEI in the germline V gene. CDR3 residues: CASRVTGTGQNGYTF. The CDR3 DNA follows: TGTGCCAGCAGGGTAACCGGGACAGGGCAGAATGGCTACACCTTC.

The chain carries TRBV10-3 and TRBJ2-1; 15 nucleotides line up with TRBD2. The J segment lost 6 bases and the V segment lost 0 bases, leaving 3 bases of the junction unmatched. Germline-derived CDR1 and CDR2 are ENHRY and SYGVKD. This CDR3 region has 17 residues. Here the CDR3 reads CAISESQGLAGGNEQFF. The CDR3 DNA follows: TGTGCCATCAGTGAGTCGCAGGGACTAGCGGGAGGCAATGAGCAGTTCTTC.

The DNA for the CDR3 is TGTGCCAGCAGTTACAAAGGGGCTGAAGCTTTCTTT. It is translated as CASSYKGAEAFF. The chain uses TRBV6-5 and TRBJ1-1; a possible D gene is TRBD1 (5 bases). Germline assignment: CDR1 MNHEY and CDR2 SVGAGI. The length of the CDR3 is 12 residues. V gave up 2 bases and J gave up 6 bases, with 7 bases separating them.